The 17 T cell receptor beta chains reported below all come from one sample, sequenced in a study of blood T cell repertoires in COVID-19. Clones were read by immunoSEQ multiplex PCR, and TCRdb kept only the in-frame ones, dropping some. The table lists approximately 380,000 clones, 70% to 90% of them singletons. The sequenced material came from PBMCs or T cells enriched from blood (not recorded which). The receptor set was obtained from a woman aged 18-29 years who had recovered from COVID-19.

This clone has more than one count but fewer than ten. V usage is TRBV6-4 and J usage is TRBJ2-1, with 8 bases aligning to TRBD2. V was clipped by 1 base and J by 4 bases; unmatched bases: 3. Germline V gives CDR1 MRHNA, CDR2 SNTAGT. This CDR3 region has 15 residues. The CDR3 DNA is TGTGCCAGCAGTGACTGGCTAGCGGGTTACAATGAGCAGTTCTTC. Translated, it gives CASSDWLAGYNEQFF.

The J gene is TRBJ1-6, the V gene TRBV14; TRBD1 matches at 7 bases. The CDR3 totals 16 residues. The V and J ends lost 0 bases and 7 bases, in that order; junction bases with no gene match: 6. CDR1 is SGHDN and CDR2 is FVKESK in the germline V gene. The CDR3 nucleotides are TGTGCCAGCAGCCAAGATCGGACAGGCTTGAATTCACCCCTCCACTTT. This translates into CASSQDRTGLNSPLHF. Based on the CDR3 plus reference TRBV14 and TRBJ1-6, the full variable domain is EAGVTQFPSHSVIEKGQTVTLRCDPISGHDNLYWYRRVMGKEIKFLLHFVKESKQDESGMPNNRFLAERTGGTYSTLKVQPAELEDSGVYFCASSQDRTGLNSPLHFGNGTRLTVT.

This clone was detected once. CDR3 region: CASSPPRGKNSPLHF. The CDR3 DNA follows: TGTGCCAGCTCACCACCCCGGGGAAAAAATTCACCCCTCCACTTT. V usage is TRBV18 and J usage is TRBJ1-6; D remains unclear. The CDR3 is 15 amino acids. The V end was cut by 0 bases, the J end by 7 bases, with 10 bases between. Germline-derived CDR1 and CDR2 are KGHSH and LQKENI. The full variable domain, in which reference TRBV18 and TRBJ1-6 provide the parts outside the CDR3, is NAGVMQNPRHLVRRRGQEARLRCSPMKGHSHVYWYRQLPEEGLKFMVYLQKENIIDESGMPKERFSAEFPKEGPSILRIQQVVRGDSAAYFCASSPPRGKNSPLHFGNGTRLTVT.

The genes are TRBV9 and TRBJ2-2, with 7 positions matching TRBD2. V was pared by 0 bases and J by 6 bases, with 2 bases of the junction left unmatched. Per the germline V gene, CDR1 is SGDLS and CDR2 is YYNGEE. The CDR3 spans 14 residues. The DNA of the CDR3 is TGTGCCAGCAGCGTAGTACGGGAGGCCGGGGAGCTGTTTTTT. Residues: CASSVVREAGELFF.

This clone was detected once. V usage is TRBV19 and J usage is TRBJ1-2, with 7 bases that match TRBD1. CDR3 length: 15 residues. Losses at the gene ends were 5 bases for V and 4 bases for J; bases not matched to a gene: 10. Germline-derived CDR1 and CDR2 are LNHDA and SQIVND (reference sequence). The CDR3 DNA sequence: TGTGCCAGTAGTCAGCGGACAGGCGTTCTCTATGGCTACACCTTC. It translates to CASSQRTGVLYGYTF. The whole variable domain, filled in from reference TRBV19 and TRBJ1-2, reads DGGITQSPKYLFRKEGQNVTLSCEQNLNHDAMYWYRQDPGQGLRLIYYSQIVNDFQKGDIAEGYSVSREKKESFPLTVTSAQKNPTAFYLCASSQRTGVLYGYTFGSGTRLTVV.

The chain combines TRBV7-9 with TRBJ1-2, with TRBD1 identical over 7 bases. The germline CDR1 and CDR2 sequences are SEHNR and FQNEAQ (reference sequence). The CDR3 totals 14 residues. The ends lost 4 bases at V and 4 bases at J; junction bases unmatched: 6. The CDR3 reads CASSSEGASYGYTF. In DNA, the CDR3 is TGTGCCAGCAGCTCGGAGGGGGCGAGCTATGGCTACACCTTC.

This chain links TRBV28 with TRBJ1-5, with D unresolved. This CDR3 has 13 residues. V gave up 5 bases and J gave up 4 bases, with 9 bases separating them. Germline loops: CDR1 MDHEN, CDR2 SYDVKM. CDR3 DNA sequence: TGTGCCAGCAGTCCCCTTACTAATCAGCCCCAGCATTTT. It specifies CASSPLTNQPQHF.

The rearrangement links TRBV10-1 to TRBJ1-5, with 9 bases identical to TRBD1. CDR1 is WNHNN, CDR2 SYGVQD, per germline (reference sequence). The CDR3 consists of 15 residues. The V segment lost 6 bases and the J segment 6 bases; nucleotides outside the gene matches: 9. CDR3 sequence: CASRCPGTGCQPQHF. The CDR3 DNA reads TGCGCCAGCAGATGCCCCGGGACAGGGTGTCAGCCCCAGCATTTT.

The CDR3 reads CSVEEGGTGGWETQYF. As DNA, the CDR3 is TGCAGCGTTGAAGAGGGTGGGACAGGTGGATGGGAGACCCAGTACTTC. This chain uses TRBV29-1 with TRBJ2-5, with 8 bases that match TRBD1. Per the germline V gene, CDR1 is SQVTM and CDR2 is ANQGSEA. The length of the CDR3 is 16 residues. The trim removed 0 bases at V and 5 bases at J, leaving 11 bases unmatched. Looking up the rest from reference TRBV29-1 and TRBJ2-5 gives the full variable domain: SAVISQKPSRDICQRGTSLTIQCQVDSQVTMMFWYRQQPGQSLTLIATANQGSEATYESGFVIDKFPISRPNLTFSTLTVSNMSPEDSSIYLCSVEEGGTGGWETQYFGPGTRLLVL.

The rearrangement links TRBV7-8 to TRBJ1-1; tentative D call: TRBD1 (6 bases). Deletions cut 5 bases from V and 0 bases from J, with 19 bases between. CDR1 and CDR2 from the germline V gene are SGHVS and FQNEAQ. This CDR3 region has 17 residues. The chain's CDR3 is CASSPRGSGPMNTEAFF. The CDR3 coding sequence is TGTGCCAGCAGCCCCAGGGGTTCAGGGCCAATGAACACTGAAGCTTTCTTT.

This chain connects TRBV14 to TRBJ2-2; 7 nucleotides line up with TRBD2. The J segment lost 3 bases and the V segment lost 4 bases, leaving 5 bases of the junction unmatched. This CDR3 contains 15 residues. The germline gives CDR1 SGHDN, CDR2 FVKESK. CDR3 nucleotide sequence: TGTGCCAGCAGCCCGAAAGCGGGGTACACCGGGGAGCTGTTTTTT. Residues: CASSPKAGYTGELFF.

This clone was observed once. The rearrangement links TRBV7-8 to TRBJ2-7; D unresolved. The CDR3 has 14 amino acids. V was pared by 5 bases and J by 2 bases, with 13 bases between. Germline assignment: CDR1 SGHVS and CDR2 FQNEAQ. This chain's CDR3 is CASSLTSGTYEQYF. CDR3 nucleotide sequence: TGTGCCAGCAGCCTCACGTCAGGTACCTACGAGCAGTACTTC.

CDR3 coding DNA: TGCGCCAGCAGCTTGTTAGCGGGGGGATACAATGAGCAGTTCTTC. This encodes CASSLLAGGYNEQFF. The V gene is TRBV5-1, the J gene TRBJ2-1; TRBD2 aligns across 10 bases. The ends lost 1 base at V and 4 bases at J; junction bases unmatched: 2. Looked up from germline, CDR1 is SGHRS and CDR2 is YFSETQ. The CDR3 runs 15 residues.

V is TRBV5-6 and J is TRBJ2-2; TRBD2 matches 7 bases. The junction had 16 bases not matched to a gene; V was cut back by 4 bases and J by 7 bases. Germline CDR1 SGHDT, CDR2 YYEEEE. The CDR3 consists of 17 residues. The DNA for the CDR3 is TGTGCCAGCAGCAGAGTAGCGGGTCCGGGCAGGGACGGGGAGCTGTTTTTT. This sequence encodes CASSRVAGPGRDGELFF.

This clone came up once. This sequence joins TRBV3-1 (or the pseudogene TRBV3-2) and TRBJ2-7; TRBD2 aligns across 10 bases. This CDR3 spans 15 amino acids. Germline CDR1 and CDR2: LGHDT and YNNKEL (reference sequence). The V gene end was trimmed by 0 bases and the J gene end by 3 bases; junction bases not matched to a gene: 2. This CDR3 is CASSQERTSGYEQYF. The CDR3 DNA is TGTGCCAGCAGCCAAGAACGGACTAGCGGCTACGAGCAGTACTTC.

This chain connects TRBV7-9 to TRBJ1-2, with a weak D call TRBD1 (6 bases). V was cut by 8 bases and J by 4 bases, with 20 bases left in between. Germline V gene data show CDR1 as SEHNR and CDR2 as FQNEAQ (reference sequence). The CDR3 has 15 residues. The CDR3 region has the DNA TGTGCCAGCTTACTCCAGACCGGACAGACCTATGGCTACACCTTC. Protein product: CASLLQTGQTYGYTF. Drawing the rest from reference TRBV7-9 and TRBJ1-2, the complete variable domain is DTGVSQNPRHKITKRGQNVTFRCDPISEHNRLYWYRQTLGQGPEFLTYFQNEAQLEKSRLLSDRFSAERPKGSFSTLEIQRTEQGDSAMYLCASLLQTGQTYGYTFGSGTRLTVV.

The chain combines TRBV9 with TRBJ2-7; a weak D match, TRBD1 (6 bases). The CDR3 totals 13 residues. V lost 3 bases to trimming and J lost 5 bases, with 12 bases between them. The germline CDR1 and CDR2 sequences are SGDLS and YYNGEE. The CDR3 coding sequence is TGTGCCAGCAGCGACGGGACAACCGACGAGCAGTACTTC. Encoded protein: CASSDGTTDEQYF.